One sample yielded the 25 T cell receptor beta chains listed below, sequenced in a study of OX40 agonist ivuxolimab in advanced cancers. This table comes from immunoSEQ multiplex PCR, and its TCRdb copy is limited to in-frame clones, with some not included. The sample yields 35,000 to 45,000 clones, 91% seen once. Sequencing was performed on CD4+ or CD8+ T cells sorted from blood, taken in a trial of the OX40 agonist ivuxolimab. The receptor set was obtained from an adult with an advanced solid tumor such as melanoma, head and neck, liver or kidney cancer.

The rearrangement joins TRBV27 to TRBJ2-7, with D possibly matching TRBD1 (5 bases). Germline V lookup: CDR1 MNHEY, CDR2 SMNVEV (reference sequence). V lost 4 bases and J lost 3, with 16 bases in between. The CDR3 is 15 amino acids. The CDR3 spells CASSSTEKLHYEQYF. The DNA for the CDR3 is TGTGCCAGCAGTTCGACAGAGAAACTGCACTACGAGCAGTACTTC.

The genes are TRBV7-9 and TRBJ2-2; 7 nucleotides agree with TRBD2. This CDR3 contains 14 residues. Looked up from germline, CDR1 is SEHNR and CDR2 is FQNEAQ (reference sequence). Germline trimming cut 7 bases from V and 4 bases from J; bases unmatched to any gene: 6. The CDR3 sequence is CASTKGGLTGELFF. The CDR3 nucleotides are TGTGCCAGCACTAAGGGAGGGCTCACCGGGGAGCTGTTTTTT.

This clone was recorded once. The chain employs TRBV6-5 and TRBJ2-2; D gene ambiguous. Trimming pared 5 bases from V and 7 bases from J, leaving 14 bases between. The V gene's germline CDR1 is MNHEY and CDR2 SVGAGI. This CDR3 has 14 amino acids. CDR3 amino acids: CASSDGRFGGELFF. DNA for the CDR3: TGTGCCAGCAGTGATGGACGTTTCGGCGGGGAGCTGTTTTTT.

The chain combines TRBV7-8 with TRBJ2-3; D ambiguous. The CDR3 runs to 12 residues. Trimming removed 3 bases at V and 6 bases at J, with 7 bases between. The germline CDR1 and CDR2 sequences are SGHVS and FQNEAQ. This chain's CDR3 is CASSFSSDTQYF. CDR3 nucleotide sequence: TGTGCCAGCAGCTTCTCTAGTGATACGCAGTATTTT.

This chain joins TRBV23-1 and TRBJ2-7; D ambiguous. TRBV23-1 is given ORF status, its function remaining uncertain. The CDR3 has 11 amino acids. Trimming shortened V by 0 bases and J by 6 bases, and 3 bases separated the two germline ends. The CDR3 region has the DNA TGCGCCAGCAGTCAATCGGGCGAGCAGTACTTC. The encoded protein is CASSQSGEQYF.

The chain recombines TRBV6-5 with TRBJ2-7; D gene unclear. Germline CDR1 is MNHEY and CDR2 is SVGAGI. The germline V and J ends were trimmed by 5 bases and 0 bases, with 8 bases remaining between them. The CDR3 has 13 amino acids. For the CDR3, the DNA is TGTGCCAGCAGTGATCGGAGCTCCTACGAGCAGTACTTC. It encodes CASSDRSSYEQYF.

This chain links TRBV7-8 with TRBJ2-1; 9 bases map to TRBD2. The germline V gene has CDR1 SGHVS and CDR2 FQNEAQ. This CDR3 comprises 17 residues. The junction had 17 bases not matched to a gene; V was cut back by 6 bases and J by 8 bases. The CDR3: CASRLLAGVVLMDEQFF. CDR3 in DNA: TGTGCCAGCAGACTTTTAGCGGGAGTCGTTTTAATGGATGAGCAGTTCTTC.

The chain employs TRBV5-8 and TRBJ2-1; D gene unclear. The V gene's germline CDR1 is SGHTS and CDR2 YDEGEE. The CDR3 is 13 amino acids. Trimming took off 0 bases at V and 8 bases at J, with 9 bases between the two ends. For the CDR3, the DNA is TGTGCCAGCAGCTTGGGTTCCGTTTATGAGCAGTTCTTC. It translates to CASSLGSVYEQFF.

V usage is TRBV11-3 and J usage is TRBJ2-3; D may be TRBD1 or TRBD2 (5 bases each). The CDR3 contains 15 residues. Germline CDR1 SGHNT, CDR2 YENEEA. Trimming removed 4 bases at V and 2 bases at J, with 13 bases between. The CDR3 DNA sequence: TGTGCCAGCAGCTCCCGGGACGGATACACAGATACGCAGTATTTT. This translates into CASSSRDGYTDTQYF.

This chain links TRBV30 with TRBJ1-1; tentative D call: TRBD1 (6 bases). Germline CDR1 reads GTSNPN; CDR2 reads SVGIG (reference sequence). The CDR3 contains 11 residues. V was shortened by 4 bases and J by 10 bases, with 13 bases between the two germline ends. The CDR3, as DNA: TGTGCCTGGAATGCCGGGGGCATAGCTTTCTTT. It is translated as CAWNAGGIAFF. The full variable domain, in which reference TRBV30 and TRBJ1-1 provide the parts outside the CDR3, is SQTIHQWPATLVQPVGSPLSLECTVEGTSNPNLYWYRQAAGRGLQLLFYSVGIGQISSEVPQNLSASRPQDRQFILSSKKLLLSDSGFYLCAWNAGGIAFFGQGTRLTVV.

The table lists this clone with a count of one. The rearrangement joins TRBV14 to TRBJ1-2; D is ambiguous. The CDR3 has 13 residues. V was cut by 2 bases and J by 2 bases, with 6 bases left in between. Germline V lookup: CDR1 SGHDN, CDR2 FVKESK. In DNA form, the CDR3 reads TGTGCCAGCAGCCAAACATTGAACTATGGCTACACCTTC. It specifies CASSQTLNYGYTF.

The sample holds one count of this clone. The rearrangement uses TRBV13 and TRBJ2-4; 8 nucleotides match TRBD1. The J segment lost 1 base and the V segment lost 4 bases, leaving 3 bases of the junction unmatched. The CDR3 is 15 residues long. Germline-derived CDR1 and CDR2 are PRHDT and FYEKMQ (reference sequence). The chain's CDR3 is CASSSYRGAKNIQYF. CDR3 DNA: TGTGCCAGCAGCTCGTACAGGGGGGCCAAAAACATTCAGTACTTC.

The rearrangement uses TRBV7-2 and TRBJ1-2; TRBD1 matches 7 bases. V shed 5 bases, J shed 4 bases, and the junction held 7 bases outside the gene matches. This CDR3 is built from 14 residues. Germline CDR1 SGHTA, CDR2 FQGNSA. The CDR3 sequence: CASSPKTGTYGYTF. The CDR3 nucleotides read TGTGCCAGCAGCCCAAAGACAGGGACCTATGGCTACACCTTC.

The chain combines TRBV7-6 with TRBJ1-1, with D perhaps matching TRBD1 (6 bases). Germline-derived CDR1 and CDR2 are SGHVS and FNYEAQ. CDR3 length: 15 residues. The ends were cut back, 0 bases at V and 4 bases at J, with 12 bases in the middle. The CDR3 DNA sequence: TGTGCCAGCAGCTTAGCCCTCGGACAGACCACTGAAGCTTTCTTT. It specifies CASSLALGQTTEAFF.

The genes are TRBV18 and TRBJ2-2, with D perhaps matching TRBD1 (5 bases). CDR1 and CDR2 (germline): KGHSH, LQKENI. The length of the CDR3 is 17 residues. The germline V and J ends were trimmed by 0 bases and 0 bases, with 11 bases remaining between them. The CDR3 DNA reads TGTGCCAGCTCACCACCCTTAGGACACCCGAACACCGGGGAGCTGTTTTTT. This sequence encodes CASSPPLGHPNTGELFF.

The chain couples TRBV11-2 to TRBJ1-1; D is undetermined. Germline lookup yields CDR1 SGHAT and CDR2 FQNNGV. V shed 0 bases and J shed 3 bases, with 17 bases lying between them. This CDR3 has 17 residues. In DNA form, the CDR3 reads TGTGCCAGCAGCTTAGATATAACGAGGATCGAGGACACTGAAGCTTTCTTT. Residues: CASSLDITRIEDTEAFF.

This chain links TRBV11-2 with TRBJ2-1; 8 bases match TRBD2. The CDR3 has 16 amino acids. The V gene end was trimmed by 1 base and the J gene end by 4 bases; junction bases not matched to a gene: 6. Per the germline V gene, CDR1 is SGHAT and CDR2 is FQNNGV. The chain's CDR3 is CASSLAGLAFYNEQFF. DNA of the CDR3: TGTGCCAGCAGCTTAGCAGGACTAGCTTTTTACAATGAGCAGTTCTTC.

The V gene is TRBV30, the J gene TRBJ2-7; 9 nucleotides line up with TRBD1. Germline CDR1 is GTSNPN and CDR2 is SVGIG (reference sequence). CDR3 length equals 13 residues. The V segment lost 2 bases and the J segment 3 bases; nucleotides outside the gene matches: 2. CDR3 in DNA: TGTGCCTGGAGTTGGGACAGGGACTACGAGCAGTACTTC. This codes for CAWSWDRDYEQYF.

The rearrangement uses TRBV27 and TRBJ2-1; a weak D match, TRBD1 (7 bases). This CDR3 has 14 residues. Germline V gene sequence: CDR1 MNHEY, CDR2 SMNVEV (reference sequence). Trimming took 8 bases from V and 6 from J, leaving 17 bases between them. CDR3: CASFRAGGINEQFF. For the CDR3, the DNA is TGTGCCAGCTTCCGCGCAGGGGGGATCAATGAGCAGTTCTTC.

J is TRBJ2-7 and V is TRBV19; 8 bases agree with TRBD2. V gave up 0 bases and J gave up 2 bases; unmatched junction bases: 6. The CDR3 has 16 amino acids. Germline CDR1 is LNHDA and CDR2 is SQIVND (reference sequence). The CDR3 is CASSIDPDGRAYEQYF. DNA for the CDR3: TGTGCCAGTAGTATAGATCCCGACGGGAGGGCCTACGAGCAGTACTTC. Full variable domain (remainder filled in from reference TRBV19 and TRBJ2-7): DGGITQSPKYLFRKEGQNVTLSCEQNLNHDAMYWYRQDPGQGLRLIYYSQIVNDFQKGDIAEGYSVSREKKESFPLTVTSAQKNPTAFYLCASSIDPDGRAYEQYFGPGTRLTVT.

CDR3 residues: CASSLEAGTPSDVAFF. The DNA of the CDR3 is TGTGCCAGCAGCTTAGAGGCCGGGACCCCTTCGGATGTAGCTTTCTTT. The chain has TRBV7-9 and TRBJ1-1, with D maybe TRBD1 (5 bases). Germline loops: CDR1 SEHNR, CDR2 FQNEAQ (reference sequence). This CDR3 has 16 amino acids. V lost 1 base, J lost 10 bases, and 22 bases lay in between.

The chain joins TRBV28 to TRBJ1-3; D perhaps matches TRBD1 (5 bases). This CDR3 has 14 amino acids. Germline V gene lookup returns CDR1 MDHEN and CDR2 SYDVKM. V was clipped by 6 bases and J by 3 bases, with 12 bases between them. CDR3 coding DNA: TGTGCCAGCAGGGATCAGGGATTTGGAAACACCATATATTTT. It is translated as CASRDQGFGNTIYF.

The chain links TRBV4-1 to TRBJ2-1, with a weak D call TRBD2 (6 bases). The germline CDR1 and CDR2 sequences are MGHRA and YSYEKL. This CDR3 contains 18 residues. V lost 0 bases to trimming and J lost 1 base, with 16 bases between them. The CDR3 region is CASSQDKGGLASYNEQFF. The CDR3 region has the DNA TGCGCCAGCAGCCAAGATAAGGGCGGGCTAGCGTCCTACAATGAGCAGTTCTTC.

V gene TRBV28 combines with J gene TRBJ1-2, with D perhaps matching TRBD1 (6 bases). CDR1 and CDR2 (germline): MDHEN, SYDVKM. V was trimmed by 5 bases and J by 8 bases, leaving 18 bases between them. This CDR3 has 14 residues. CDR3 DNA: TGTGCCAGCAGTCTCGCGGGGGCTCTTGAAGGCTACACCTTC. Protein sequence: CASSLAGALEGYTF.

V usage is TRBV7-9 and J usage is TRBJ2-2; TRBD2 is a possible D gene (5 bases). This CDR3 has 14 amino acids. Trimming left V 4 bases short and J 2 bases short, with 8 bases between. Germline V gives CDR1 SEHNR, CDR2 FQNEAQ (reference sequence). This CDR3 reads CASSSDLNTGELFF. The CDR3 nucleotides are TGTGCCAGCAGCTCGGACTTAAACACCGGGGAGCTGTTTTTT.